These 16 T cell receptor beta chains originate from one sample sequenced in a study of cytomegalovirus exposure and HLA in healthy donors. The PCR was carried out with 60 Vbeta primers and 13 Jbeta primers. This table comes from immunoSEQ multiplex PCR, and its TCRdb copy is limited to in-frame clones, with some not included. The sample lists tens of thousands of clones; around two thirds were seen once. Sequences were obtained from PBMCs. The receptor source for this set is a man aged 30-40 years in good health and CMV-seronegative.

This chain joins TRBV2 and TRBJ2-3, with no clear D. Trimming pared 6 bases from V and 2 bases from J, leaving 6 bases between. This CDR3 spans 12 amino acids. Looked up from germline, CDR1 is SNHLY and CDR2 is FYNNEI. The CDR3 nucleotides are TGTGCCAGCAGACTCAACACAGATACGCAGTATTTT. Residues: CASRLNTDTQYF.

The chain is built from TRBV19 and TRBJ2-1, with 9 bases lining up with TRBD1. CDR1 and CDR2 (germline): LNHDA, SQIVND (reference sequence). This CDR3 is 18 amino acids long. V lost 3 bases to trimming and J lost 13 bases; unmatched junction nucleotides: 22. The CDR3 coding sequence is TGTGCCAGTAGTATCGGGACAGGGACGCCCCGAGAAAACACAATACAGTTCTTC. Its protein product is CASSIGTGTPRENTIQFF.

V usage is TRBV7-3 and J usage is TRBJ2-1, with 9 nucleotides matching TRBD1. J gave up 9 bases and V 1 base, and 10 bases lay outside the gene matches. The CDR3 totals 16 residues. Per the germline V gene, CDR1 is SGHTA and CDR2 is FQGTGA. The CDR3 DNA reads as TGTGCCAGCAGCTTAAGTGGCGGGACAGGGAATTTTGAGCAGTTCTTC. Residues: CASSLSGGTGNFEQFF.

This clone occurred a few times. The CDR3 region is CASSEGQGASRETQYF. In nucleotides, the CDR3 is TGTGCCAGCAGTGAAGGACAGGGGGCGAGTCGAGAGACCCAGTACTTC. J is TRBJ2-5 and V is TRBV2; the match to TRBD1 covers 10 bases. CDR3 length equals 16 residues. V trimming: 1 base; J trimming: 4 bases; junction bases outside the gene matches: 6. Per germline, CDR1 SNHLY and CDR2 FYNNEI.

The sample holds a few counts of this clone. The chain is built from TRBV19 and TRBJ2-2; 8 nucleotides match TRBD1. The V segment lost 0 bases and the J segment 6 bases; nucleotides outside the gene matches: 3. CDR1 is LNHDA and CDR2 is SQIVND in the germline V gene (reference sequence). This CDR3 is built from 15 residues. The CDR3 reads CASSIEQGGPGELFF. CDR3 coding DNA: TGTGCCAGTAGTATAGAACAGGGGGGACCCGGGGAGCTGTTTTTT.

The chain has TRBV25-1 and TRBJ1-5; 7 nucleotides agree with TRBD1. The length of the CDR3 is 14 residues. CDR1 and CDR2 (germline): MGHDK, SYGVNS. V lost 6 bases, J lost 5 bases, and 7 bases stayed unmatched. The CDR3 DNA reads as TGTGCCAGCAGCGCAGGGGGTTGGGATCAGCCCCAGCATTTT. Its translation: CASSAGGWDQPQHF.

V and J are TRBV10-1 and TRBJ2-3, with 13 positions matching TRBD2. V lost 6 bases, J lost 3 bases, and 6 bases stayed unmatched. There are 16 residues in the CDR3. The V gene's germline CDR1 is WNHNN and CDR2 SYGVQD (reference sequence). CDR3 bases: TGCGCCAGCAGGGCCGGGACTAGCGGGGATACAGATACGCAGTATTTT. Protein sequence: CASRAGTSGDTDTQYF.

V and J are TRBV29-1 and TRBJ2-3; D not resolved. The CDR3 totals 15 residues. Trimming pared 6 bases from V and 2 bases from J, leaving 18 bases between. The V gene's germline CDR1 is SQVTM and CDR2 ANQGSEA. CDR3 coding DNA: TGCAGCGTCGCCCCGGGTGGCGGTAACACAGATACGCAGTATTTT. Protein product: CSVAPGGGNTDTQYF.

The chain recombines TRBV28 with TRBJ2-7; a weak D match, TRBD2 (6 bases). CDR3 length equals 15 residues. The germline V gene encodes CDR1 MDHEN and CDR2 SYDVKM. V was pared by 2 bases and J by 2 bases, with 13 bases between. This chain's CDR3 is CASSLGGLGAYEQYF. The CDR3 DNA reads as TGTGCCAGCAGTTTAGGGGGGTTGGGTGCCTACGAGCAGTACTTC. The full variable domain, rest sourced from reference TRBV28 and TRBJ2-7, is DVKVTQSSRYLVKRTGEKVFLECVQDMDHENMFWYRQDPGLGLRLIYFSYDVKMKEKGDIPEGYSVSREKKERFSLILESASTNQTSMYLCASSLGGLGAYEQYFGPGTRLTVT.

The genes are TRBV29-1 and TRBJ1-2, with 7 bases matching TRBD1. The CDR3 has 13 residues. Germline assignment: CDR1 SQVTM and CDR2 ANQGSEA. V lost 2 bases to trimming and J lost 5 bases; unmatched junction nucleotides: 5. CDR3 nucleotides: TGCAGCGTTGAAAGGGGGCAAGGATATGGCTACACCTTC. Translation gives CSVERGQGYGYTF.

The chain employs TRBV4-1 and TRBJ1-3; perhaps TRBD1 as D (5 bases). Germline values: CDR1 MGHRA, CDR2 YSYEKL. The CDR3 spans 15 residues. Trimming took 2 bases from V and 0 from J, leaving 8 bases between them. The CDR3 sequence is CASSQTQDSGNTIYF. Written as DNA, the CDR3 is TGCGCCAGCAGCCAAACACAGGACTCTGGAAACACCATATATTTT.

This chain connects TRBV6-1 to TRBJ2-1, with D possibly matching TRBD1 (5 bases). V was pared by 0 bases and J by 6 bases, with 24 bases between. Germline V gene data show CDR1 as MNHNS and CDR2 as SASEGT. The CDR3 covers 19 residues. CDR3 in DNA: TGTGCCAGCAGTGAAGCCTTCTCCGAGACAGCCAATAAGATCAATGAGCAGTTCTTC. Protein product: CASSEAFSETANKINEQFF.

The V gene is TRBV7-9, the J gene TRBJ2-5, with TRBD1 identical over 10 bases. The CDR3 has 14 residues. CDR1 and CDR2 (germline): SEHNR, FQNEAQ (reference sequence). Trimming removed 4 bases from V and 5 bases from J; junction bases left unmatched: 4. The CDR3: CASSSTGGSETQYF. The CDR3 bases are TGTGCCAGCAGCTCGACAGGGGGCTCGGAGACCCAGTACTTC.

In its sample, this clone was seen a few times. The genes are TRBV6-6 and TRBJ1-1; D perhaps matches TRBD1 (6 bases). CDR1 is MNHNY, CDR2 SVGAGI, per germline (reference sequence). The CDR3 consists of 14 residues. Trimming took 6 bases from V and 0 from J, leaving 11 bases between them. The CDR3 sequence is CASSDGQLNTEAFF. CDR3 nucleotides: TGTGCCAGCAGCGACGGACAGCTGAACACTGAAGCTTTCTTT.

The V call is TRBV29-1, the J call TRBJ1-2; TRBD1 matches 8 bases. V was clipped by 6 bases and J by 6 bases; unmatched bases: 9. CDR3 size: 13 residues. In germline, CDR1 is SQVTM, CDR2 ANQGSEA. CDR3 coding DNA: TGCAGCGTAAGAATCCAGGGGGCGGATGGCTACACCTTC. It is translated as CSVRIQGADGYTF.

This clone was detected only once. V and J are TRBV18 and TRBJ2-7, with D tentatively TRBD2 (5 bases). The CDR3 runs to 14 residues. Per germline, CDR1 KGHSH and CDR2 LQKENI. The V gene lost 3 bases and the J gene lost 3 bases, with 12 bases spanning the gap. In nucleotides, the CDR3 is TGTGCCAGCTCACCGGGTGTAACTAGCTACGAGCAGTACTTC. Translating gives CASSPGVTSYEQYF.